This is a list of T cell receptor beta chains from one sample in a study of shared clonotypes between healthy human individuals. TCRdb's copy holds only in-frame clones and misses some; the assay was immunoSEQ multiplex PCR. The repertoire includes about 490,000 clones, roughly four fifths of them detected once, and 10% to 15% sits in the top ten. Sequences were obtained from PBMCs. The receptors come from a woman aged 40 to 50 in good health. Some clones in this sample may be carry-over from other donors' samples. CDR3s include the opening cysteine and the closing phenylalanine or tryptophan. A D gene is named only where the DNA matches it firmly. Clone size is given for some rows only: seen once, a few or many times, or a class if the clone is expanded.

clone size: few; V gene: TRBV2; D gene: TRBD2; J gene: TRBJ2-4; CDR3 DNA: TGTGCCAGCAGTGTAGGACTAGCGAGGAACATTCAGTACTTC; CDR3 protein: CASSVGLARNIQYF
clone size: NA; V gene: TRBV5-6; D gene: TRBD1; J gene: TRBJ2-7; CDR3 DNA: TGTGCCAGCAGCCCGGGGACAGCCTACGAGCAGTACTTC; CDR3 protein: CASSPGTAYEQYF
clone size: NA; V gene: TRBV4-2; D gene: NA; J gene: TRBJ2-7; CDR3 DNA: TGTGCCAGCAGCCAAGGGGGTGGGGACGTCCCCTACGAGCAGTACTTC; CDR3 protein: CASSQGGGDVPYEQYF
clone size: NA; V gene: TRBV27; D gene: NA; J gene: TRBJ2-1; CDR3 DNA: TGTGCCAGCAGTCCAACCCTCGGGACTTGGCAGTTCTTC; CDR3 protein: CASSPTLGTWQFF
clone size: NA; V gene: TRBV5-8; D gene: NA; J gene: TRBJ2-2; CDR3 DNA: TGTGCCAGCAGCTTGGGAAGATTCGTGACAGATAACACCGGGGAGCTGTTTTTT; CDR3 protein: CASSLGRFVTDNTGELFF
clone size: once; V gene: TRBV28; D gene: TRBD2; J gene: TRBJ2-7; CDR3 DNA: TGTGCCAGCAGCGGGGGGGCAGGATACGAGCAGTACTTC; CDR3 protein: CASSGGAGYEQYF
clone size: NA; V gene: TRBV19; D gene: TRBD1; J gene: TRBJ2-7; CDR3 DNA: TGTGCCAGTAGTCTGACAGGGATGTCCTACGAGCAGTACTTC; CDR3 protein: CASSLTGMSYEQYF
clone size: NA; V gene: TRBV11-2; D gene: NA; J gene: TRBJ1-3; CDR3 DNA: TGTGCCAGCAGCTTACCGGGGACTACTGGAAACACCATATATTTT; CDR3 protein: CASSLPGTTGNTIYF
clone size: NA; V gene: TRBV5-1; D gene: NA; J gene: TRBJ1-2; CDR3 DNA: TGCGCCAGCAGCTTGTCCTTAGGTGGCAGAAGATCTGGCTACACCTTC; CDR3 protein: CASSLSLGGRRSGYTF
clone size: NA; V gene: TRBV4-2; D gene: NA; J gene: TRBJ1-2; CDR3 DNA: TGTGCCAGCAGCCAAGATCGCGCTAACTATGGCTACACCTTC; CDR3 protein: CASSQDRANYGYTF
clone size: NA; V gene: TRBV5-8; D gene: TRBD1; J gene: TRBJ2-1; CDR3 DNA: TGTGCCAGCAGCCCCGGGACAGGATCCTACAATGAGCAGTTCTTC; CDR3 protein: CASSPGTGSYNEQFF
clone size: NA; V gene: TRBV2; D gene: NA; J gene: TRBJ2-7; CDR3 DNA: TGTGCCAGCAGACGCGAAGGCGGGTACGAGCAGTACTTC; CDR3 protein: CASRREGGYEQYF
clone size: NA; V gene: TRBV27; D gene: NA; J gene: TRBJ2-7; CDR3 DNA: TGTGCCAGCAGTTTAGGGGTCGGGGCCTACGAGCAGTACTTC; CDR3 protein: CASSLGVGAYEQYF
clone size: NA; V gene: TRBV6-6; D gene: NA; J gene: TRBJ2-2; CDR3 DNA: TGTGCCAGCAGTTACGATGCGGGGAACACCGGGGAGCTGTTTTTT; CDR3 protein: CASSYDAGNTGELFF
clone size: once; V gene: TRBV27; D gene: TRBD1; J gene: TRBJ1-3; CDR3 DNA: TGTGCCAGCAGTACTGACAGGGGCAACACCATATATTTT; CDR3 protein: CASSTDRGNTIYF
clone size: NA; V gene: TRBV6-5; D gene: NA; J gene: TRBJ2-7; CDR3 DNA: TGTGCCAGCAGTTACCGGGGGTATCGTTCCTACGAGCAGTACTTC; CDR3 protein: CASSYRGYRSYEQYF
clone size: NA; V gene: TRBV7-9; D gene: NA; J gene: TRBJ2-7; CDR3 DNA: TGTGCCAGCAGCTTAGCGGGGTTGGCTGACTACGAGCAGTACTTC; CDR3 protein: CASSLAGLADYEQYF
clone size: few; V gene: TRBV20-1; D gene: TRBD1; J gene: TRBJ1-2; CDR3 DNA: TGCAGCGTGAGGGACAGGTATGGCTACACCTTC; CDR3 protein: CSVRDRYGYTF
clone size: NA; V gene: TRBV7-8; D gene: TRBD1; J gene: TRBJ1-1; CDR3 DNA: TGTGCCAGCAGCTACCCCCTGACAGGGGGCCGCACTGAAGCTTTCTTT; CDR3 protein: CASSYPLTGGRTEAFF
clone size: NA; V gene: TRBV7-2; D gene: TRBD2; J gene: TRBJ2-5; CDR3 DNA: TGTGCCAGCAGCCACTTTGTGGCCAGCGGGAGGCCGAGACAAGAGACCCAGTACTTC; CDR3 protein: CASSHFVASGRPRQETQYF
clone size: NA; V gene: TRBV5-1; D gene: NA; J gene: TRBJ2-1; CDR3 DNA: TGCGCCAGCAGCTTGGTGGGCAGCACGTACAATGAGCAGTTCTTC; CDR3 protein: CASSLVGSTYNEQFF
clone size: NA; V gene: TRBV7-9; D gene: NA; J gene: TRBJ1-2; CDR3 DNA: TGTGCCAGCAGCCCCACCTTGTCTAACGTGGAGGGCTACACCTTC; CDR3 protein: CASSPTLSNVEGYTF
clone size: NA; V gene: TRBV7-9; D gene: NA; J gene: TRBJ1-4; CDR3 DNA: TGTGCCAGCAGCTCGCGGCGTAGTCTGGGTTCTGAAAAACTGTTTTTT; CDR3 protein: CASSSRRSLGSEKLFF
clone size: few; V gene: TRBV7-9; D gene: NA; J gene: TRBJ1-2; CDR3 DNA: TGTGCCAGCAGCTTAGATCGCGGTGGCTACACCTTC; CDR3 protein: CASSLDRGGYTF
clone size: NA; V gene: TRBV5-4; D gene: TRBD1; J gene: TRBJ2-3; CDR3 DNA: TGTGCCAGCAGCTGGACAGGGTACTCAGATACGCAGTATTTT; CDR3 protein: CASSWTGYSDTQYF
clone size: NA; V gene: TRBV6-1; D gene: NA; J gene: TRBJ2-7; CDR3 DNA: TGTGCCAGCAGTGAAGCTCTAGCTTTCACCTACGAGCAGTACTTC; CDR3 protein: CASSEALAFTYEQYF
clone size: NA; V gene: TRBV6-1; D gene: NA; J gene: TRBJ2-7; CDR3 DNA: TGTGCCAGCAGTAACCCTAACTCCGGGGGTTACGAGCAGTACTTC; CDR3 protein: CASSNPNSGGYEQYF
clone size: NA; V gene: TRBV11-2; D gene: TRBD2; J gene: TRBJ2-7; CDR3 DNA: TGTGCCAGCAGCTTGGATGGGACTAGCGGGAACGAGCAGTACTTC; CDR3 protein: CASSLDGTSGNEQYF
clone size: NA; V gene: TRBV7-9; D gene: NA; J gene: TRBJ1-1; CDR3 DNA: TGTGCCAGCAGCTTAAGCCTGGCTGGATCGAACACTGAAGCTTTCTTT; CDR3 protein: CASSLSLAGSNTEAFF
clone size: NA; V gene: TRBV28; D gene: NA; J gene: TRBJ1-4; CDR3 DNA: TGTGCCAGCAGTTTCCGAGAAAAACTGTTTTTT; CDR3 protein: CASSFREKLFF
clone size: NA; V gene: TRBV18; D gene: NA; J gene: TRBJ1-5; CDR3 DNA: TGTGCCAGCTCACCAGGAGGGGGTGAGCAGCCCCAGCATTTT; CDR3 protein: CASSPGGGEQPQHF
clone size: NA; V gene: TRBV5-1; D gene: TRBD2; J gene: TRBJ2-3; CDR3 DNA: TGCGCCAGCAGCTTGGGGACTAGCGGGAACACAGATACGCAGTATTTT; CDR3 protein: CASSLGTSGNTDTQYF
clone size: NA; V gene: TRBV5-1; D gene: NA; J gene: TRBJ1-4; CDR3 DNA: TGCGCCAGCACCCAACGGGAGGGAGAAAAACTGTTTTTT; CDR3 protein: CASTQREGEKLFF
clone size: NA; V gene: TRBV11-2; D gene: TRBD1; J gene: TRBJ2-2; CDR3 DNA: TGTGCCAGCAGCTTAGTCCAGGGGGTGGTCGGGGAGCTGTTTTTT; CDR3 protein: CASSLVQGVVGELFF
clone size: NA; V gene: TRBV7-8; D gene: NA; J gene: TRBJ2-1; CDR3 DNA: TGTGCCTCGGCGGCGGGGGAGCAGTTCTTC; CDR3 protein: CASAAGEQFF
clone size: NA; V gene: TRBV28; D gene: TRBD1; J gene: TRBJ1-5; CDR3 DNA: TGTGCCAGCAGCTCAACTTACAGGGGGCTGCATTTT; CDR3 protein: CASSSTYRGLHF
clone size: NA; V gene: TRBV18; D gene: TRBD2; J gene: TRBJ2-1; CDR3 DNA: TGTGCCAGCTCAGTGGGACTAGCGTCACTCAATGAGCAGTTCTTC; CDR3 protein: CASSVGLASLNEQFF
clone size: NA; V gene: TRBV6-6; D gene: NA; J gene: TRBJ2-3; CDR3 DNA: TGTGCCAGCAGTTTTCCCTCAGATACGCAGTATTTT; CDR3 protein: CASSFPSDTQYF
clone size: NA; V gene: TRBV29-1; D gene: TRBD1; J gene: TRBJ2-2; CDR3 DNA: TGCAGCGTTGGGGGGACAGGGGGAGGCGGGGAGCCGTTTTTT; CDR3 protein: CSVGGTGGGGEPFF
clone size: NA; V gene: TRBV19; D gene: NA; J gene: TRBJ1-2; CDR3 DNA: TGTGCCAGTAGCCCACCTCGGTCCGAACACCACTATGGCTACACCTTC; CDR3 protein: CASSPPRSEHHYGYTF